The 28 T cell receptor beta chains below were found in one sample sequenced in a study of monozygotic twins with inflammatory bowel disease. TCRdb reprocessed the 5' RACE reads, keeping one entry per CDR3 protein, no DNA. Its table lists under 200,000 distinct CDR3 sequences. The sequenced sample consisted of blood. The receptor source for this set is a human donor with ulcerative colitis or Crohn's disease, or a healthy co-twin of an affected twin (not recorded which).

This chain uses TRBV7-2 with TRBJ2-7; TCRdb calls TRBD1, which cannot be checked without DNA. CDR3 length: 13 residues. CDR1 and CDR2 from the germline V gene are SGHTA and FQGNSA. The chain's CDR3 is CASSLDRAYEQYF.

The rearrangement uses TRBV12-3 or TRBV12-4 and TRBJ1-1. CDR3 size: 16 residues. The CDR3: CASSLIERRSNTEAFF.

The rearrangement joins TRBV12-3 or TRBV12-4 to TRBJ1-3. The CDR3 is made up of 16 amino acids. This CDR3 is CASSPRRPGGGNTIYF.

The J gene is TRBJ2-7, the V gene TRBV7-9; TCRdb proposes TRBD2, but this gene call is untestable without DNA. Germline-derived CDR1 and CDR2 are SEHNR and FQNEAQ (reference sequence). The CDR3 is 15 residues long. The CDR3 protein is CASSWGLAGAYEQYF. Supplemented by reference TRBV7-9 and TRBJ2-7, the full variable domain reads DTGVSQNPRHKITKRGQNVTFRCDPISEHNRLYWYRQTLGQGPEFLTYFQNEAQLEKSRLLSDRFSAERPKGSFSTLEIQRTEQGDSAMYLCASSWGLAGAYEQYFGPGTRLTVT.

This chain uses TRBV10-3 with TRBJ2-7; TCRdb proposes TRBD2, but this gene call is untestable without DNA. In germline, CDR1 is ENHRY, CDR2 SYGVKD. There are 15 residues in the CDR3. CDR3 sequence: CAISSPGTSGYEQYF.

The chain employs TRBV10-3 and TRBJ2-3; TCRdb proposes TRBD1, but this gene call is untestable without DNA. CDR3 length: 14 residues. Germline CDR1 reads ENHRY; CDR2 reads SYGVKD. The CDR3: CAIRAGETTDTQYF.

CDR3: CSARDQGEPSTEAFF. The chain uses TRBV20-1 and TRBJ1-1; absent DNA, TCRdb's TRBD1 call cannot be checked. From germline, CDR1 is DFQATT and CDR2 SNEGSKA (reference sequence). This CDR3 is built from 15 residues.

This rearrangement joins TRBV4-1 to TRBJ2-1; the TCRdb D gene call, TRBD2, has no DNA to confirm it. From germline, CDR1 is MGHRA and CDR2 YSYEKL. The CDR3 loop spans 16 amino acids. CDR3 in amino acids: CASSHPSGDSYNEQFF.

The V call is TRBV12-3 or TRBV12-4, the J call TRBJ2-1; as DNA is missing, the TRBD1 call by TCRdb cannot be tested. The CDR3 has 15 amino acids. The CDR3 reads CASSFRTGAYNEQFF.

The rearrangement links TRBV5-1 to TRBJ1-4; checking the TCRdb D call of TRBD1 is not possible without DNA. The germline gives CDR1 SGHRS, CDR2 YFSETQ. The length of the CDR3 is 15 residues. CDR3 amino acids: CASRLDGGANEKLFF.

The CDR3 spells CASSLWGVEQFF. This rearrangement joins TRBV7-2 to TRBJ2-1; TCRdb picks TRBD1, but there is no DNA to check that call. The CDR3 sequence is 12 residues long. Germline V gives CDR1 SGHTA, CDR2 FQGNSA.

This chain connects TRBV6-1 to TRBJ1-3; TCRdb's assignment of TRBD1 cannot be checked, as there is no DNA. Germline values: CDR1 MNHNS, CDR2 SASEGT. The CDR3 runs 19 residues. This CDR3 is CASSASTGTLLSSGNTIYF.

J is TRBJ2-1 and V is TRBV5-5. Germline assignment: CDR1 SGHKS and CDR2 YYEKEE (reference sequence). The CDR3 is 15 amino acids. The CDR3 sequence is CASSLGDNYYNEQFF. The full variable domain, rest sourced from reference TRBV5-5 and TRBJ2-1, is DAGVTQSPTHLIKTRGQQVTLRCSPISGHKSVSWYQQVLGQGPQFIFQYYEKEERGRGNFPDRFSARQFPNYSSELNVNALLLGDSALYLCASSLGDNYYNEQFFGPGTRLTVL.

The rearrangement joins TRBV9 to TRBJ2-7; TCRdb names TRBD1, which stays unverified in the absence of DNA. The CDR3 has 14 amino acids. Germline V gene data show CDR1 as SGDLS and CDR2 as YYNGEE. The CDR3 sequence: CASSVGDVTYEQYF.

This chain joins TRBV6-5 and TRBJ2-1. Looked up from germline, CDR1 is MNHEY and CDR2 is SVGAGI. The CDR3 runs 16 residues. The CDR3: CASSYSRTGSYNEQFF.

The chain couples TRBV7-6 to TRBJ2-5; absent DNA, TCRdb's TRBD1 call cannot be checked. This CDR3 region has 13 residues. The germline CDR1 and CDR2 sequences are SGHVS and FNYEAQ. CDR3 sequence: CASSTGQLETQYF.

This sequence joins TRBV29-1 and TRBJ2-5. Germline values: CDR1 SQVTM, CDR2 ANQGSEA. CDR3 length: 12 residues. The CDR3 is CSVGQPQETQYF.

The CDR3 here is CASSDWNDKGEQFF. This chain connects TRBV25-1 to TRBJ2-1; TCRdb selects TRBD1, and the lack of DNA leaves this call unchecked. CDR1 is MGHDK, CDR2 SYGVNS, per germline. The CDR3 is 14 amino acids.

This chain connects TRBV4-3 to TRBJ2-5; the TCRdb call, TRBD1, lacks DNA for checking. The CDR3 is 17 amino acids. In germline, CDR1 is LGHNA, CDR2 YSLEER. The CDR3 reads CASSQDKWGMVLETQYF.

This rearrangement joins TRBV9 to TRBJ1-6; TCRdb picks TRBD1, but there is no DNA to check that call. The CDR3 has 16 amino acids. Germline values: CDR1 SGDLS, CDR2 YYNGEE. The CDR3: CASSIESGQSGSPLHF.

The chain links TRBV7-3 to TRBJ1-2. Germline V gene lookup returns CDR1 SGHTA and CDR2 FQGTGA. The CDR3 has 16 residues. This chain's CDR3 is CASSLENPTIDYGYTF. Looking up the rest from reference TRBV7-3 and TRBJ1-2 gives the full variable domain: GAGVSQTPSNKVTEKGKYVELRCDPISGHTALYWYRQSLGQGPEFLIYFQGTGAADDSGLPNDRFFAVRPEGSVSTLKIQRTERGDSAVYLCASSLENPTIDYGYTFGSGTRLTVV.

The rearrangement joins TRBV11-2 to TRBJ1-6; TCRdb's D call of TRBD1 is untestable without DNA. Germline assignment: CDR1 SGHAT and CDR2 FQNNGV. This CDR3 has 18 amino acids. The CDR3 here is CASSLGGADRGSTSPLHF. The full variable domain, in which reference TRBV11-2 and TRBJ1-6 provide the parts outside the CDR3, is EAGVAQSPRYKIIEKRQSVAFWCNPISGHATLYWYQQILGQGPKLLIQFQNNGVVDDSQLPKDRFSAERLKGVDSTLKIQPAKLEDSAVYLCASSLGGADRGSTSPLHFGNGTRLTVT.

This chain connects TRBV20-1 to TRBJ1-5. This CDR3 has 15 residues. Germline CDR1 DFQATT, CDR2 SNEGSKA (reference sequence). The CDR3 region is CSASDEDDSNQPQHF.

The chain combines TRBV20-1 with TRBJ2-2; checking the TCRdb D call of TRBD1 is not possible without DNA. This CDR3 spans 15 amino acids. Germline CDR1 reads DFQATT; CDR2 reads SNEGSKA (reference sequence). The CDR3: CSARRRGYDGGELFF.

The CDR3 loop reads CASSKPQAAQETQYF. V and J are TRBV7-9 and TRBJ2-5; TCRdb gives TRBD1 as the D gene, but with no DNA this cannot be confirmed. The CDR3 covers 15 residues. Per germline, CDR1 SEHNR and CDR2 FQNEAQ (reference sequence).

CDR3 amino acids: CSARASSYEQYF. The V and J genes are TRBV20-1 and TRBJ2-7. The germline V gene encodes CDR1 DFQATT and CDR2 SNEGSKA (reference sequence). This CDR3 is built from 12 residues.

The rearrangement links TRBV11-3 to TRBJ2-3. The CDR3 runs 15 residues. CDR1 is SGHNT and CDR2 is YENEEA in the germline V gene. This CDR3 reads CASSLRLSGTDTQYF.

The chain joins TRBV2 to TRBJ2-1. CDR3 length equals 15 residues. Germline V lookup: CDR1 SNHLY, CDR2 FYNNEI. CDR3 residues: CASSEIQGSNNEQFF.